This T cell receptor beta chain appears in the sequencing data of a study of response to subunit inactivated influenza vaccine. Findings and caveats of the study: It was suggested by the authors that few new T cells are recruited by each seasonal influenza vaccination.

This clonotype was counted a few times. What it recognizes is unknown. TCRdb recomputed calls from the RT-PCR reads with MiXCR, one row per CDR3 protein. Here the sample spans hundreds of thousands of distinct CDR3 sequences, approximately 24% being singletons. Looked up from germline, CDR1 is SQVTM and CDR2 is ANQGSEA. There are 14 residues in the CDR3. Trimming took off 2 bases at V and 0 bases at J, with 9 bases between the two ends. Sequenced here: CD4+ T cells sorted from PBMCs, sampled around 5 days after vaccination. The J gene is TRBJ2-3, the V gene TRBV29-1; D is possibly TRBD2 (5 bases). The source is a man in his fifties who received an inactivated influenza vaccine. The CDR3 region has the DNA TGCAGCGTTGAAAGCGGATTCAGCACAGATACGCAGTATTTT. Encoded protein: CSVESGFSTDTQYF.